A single sample gave rise to the 12 T cell receptor beta chains below, sequenced in a study of tumor-infiltrating lymphocytes in primary liver carcinoma. Researchers generated TCR beta cDNA from around 0.55 ug of total RNA, relying on a constant-region primer. Slightly modified ARM-PCR with three nested multiplex PCR rounds yielded TCR beta libraries. A C-beta reverse primer was combined with TRBV1-TRBV30 forward primers in the first two PCR rounds, and each round had around 10 cycles. TCRdb used MiXCR to reprocess the multiplex PCR reads, holding one entry per CDR3 protein. Of about 180,000 distinct CDR3 sequences listed, 50% to 75% are singletons. In addition to blood RNA drawn from unsorted whole blood, germline DNA was extracted. The material sequenced was peripheral blood. The receptors were sampled from a man aged 40-49 years with primary liver carcinoma and hepatitis B virus infection.

Regarding this clonotype: A read error may account for a junction end that differs from germline. The chain uses TRBV7-8 and TRBJ2-2; TRBD2 matches 10 bases. This CDR3 contains 14 residues. Germline assignment: CDR1 SGHVS and CDR2 FQNEAQ. This CDR3 reads CASSQREGAGEPFF. The CDR3 bases are TGTGCCAGCAGTCAGCGGGAGGGGGCCGGGGAGCCGTTTTTT.

Ten or more counts support this clonotype. The chain joins TRBV11-2 to TRBJ2-5; D is perhaps TRBD1 (5 bases). This CDR3 is built from 14 residues. V gave up 4 bases and J gave up 1 base, with 10 bases separating them. The V gene's germline CDR1 is SGHAT and CDR2 FQNNGV. The DNA for the CDR3 is TGTGCCAGCAGCTCAGCAAGGGGCCAAGAGACCCAGTACTTC. Translation gives CASSSARGQETQYF.

This clonotype was found a few times. Sequence at one end of the junction differs from germline and may be a read error. V usage is TRBV12-3 or TRBV12-4 and J usage is TRBJ2-5; 9 nucleotides align to TRBD2. The CDR3 spans 11 residues. CDR3 in DNA: TGCGCCAGCAGTTCGGGGACTAGCACCTTCTTC. As protein: CASSSGTSTFF.

The table lists this clonotype with many counts. The chain carries TRBV11-2 and TRBJ1-5; 7 nucleotides match TRBD1. Germline CDR1 SGHAT, CDR2 FQNNGV. CDR3 size: 15 residues. V trimming: 0 bases; J trimming: 5 bases; junction bases outside the gene matches: 4. The CDR3 DNA sequence: TGTGCCAGCAGCTTAGAAGGGGGCGGAGATCAGCCCCAGCATTTT. Translated: CASSLEGGGDQPQHF.

The chain recombines TRBV6-5 with TRBJ2-7, with a tentative D call TRBD2 (5 bases). The germline CDR1 and CDR2 sequences are MNHEY and SVGAGI. The CDR3 runs to 14 residues. V was shortened by 10 bases and J by 3 bases, with 19 bases between the two germline ends. CDR3 DNA: TGTGCCACTAGATCGGACTCGGTGGTCTACGAGCAGTACTTC. Encoded protein: CATRSDSVVYEQYF.

This chain links TRBV11-2 with TRBJ2-5, with unresolved D. V shed 7 bases and J shed 7 bases, with 19 bases lying between them. This CDR3 is built from 14 residues. Germline CDR1 and CDR2: SGHAT and FQNNGV. CDR3 in DNA: TGTGCCAGCAAAACCCTCCCCGAGGATCGGACCCAGTACTTC. Its protein is CASKTLPEDRTQYF.

This clonotype has only a few counts. V gene TRBV5-1 combines with J gene TRBJ1-4, with TRBD1 identical over 10 bases. V was pared by 0 bases and J by 7 bases, with 6 bases of the junction left unmatched. Germline V gives CDR1 SGHRS, CDR2 YFSETQ. This CDR3 contains 16 residues. The CDR3 nucleotides are TGCGCCAGCAGCTTGGCCGGGACAGGGGACACTGAAAAACTGTTTTTT. It yields the protein CASSLAGTGDTEKLFF.

This clonotype came up once. J is TRBJ2-5 and V is TRBV7-8; 11 nucleotides line up with TRBD2. Germline V gene lookup returns CDR1 SGHVS and CDR2 FQNEAQ. Unmatched junction bases numbered 11, after V lost 5 bases and J lost 9 bases. This CDR3 has 15 residues. For the CDR3, the DNA is TGTGCCAGCAGCCCCGGACTAGCGGGCCTGGGGGCCCAGTACTTC. Amino acids: CASSPGLAGLGAQYF.

This chain links TRBV6-1 with TRBJ2-7; D possibly corresponds to TRBD2 (6 bases). Trimming removed 6 bases at V and 2 bases at J, with 17 bases between. This CDR3 contains 15 residues. Germline lookup yields CDR1 MNHNS and CDR2 SASEGT. CDR3 sequence reads: CASREAGTAAYEQYF. The CDR3 nucleotides read TGTGCCAGCAGGGAGGCGGGGACGGCTGCCTACGAGCAGTACTTC.

Of note for this clonotype: The CDR3 carries no conserved terminal phenylalanine or tryptophan, so it likely arises from a read error. The gene calls are TRBV29-1 and TRBJ2-2; tentatively, D is TRBD1 (6 bases). Germline CDR1 is SQVTM and CDR2 is ANQGSEA. The CDR3 length is 13 residues. Trimming removed 7 bases at V and 6 bases at J, with 15 bases between. CDR3: CSGQDPGAGELFS. Here the CDR3 DNA reads TGCAGCGGACAGGACCCGGGCGCCGGGGAGCTGTTTTCT.

The chain couples TRBV13 to TRBJ1-1; 12 bases agree with TRBD1. This CDR3 contains 16 residues. The V segment lost 3 bases and the J segment 5 bases; nucleotides outside the gene matches: 7. CDR1 and CDR2 from the germline V gene are PRHDT and FYEKMQ (reference sequence). This CDR3 reads CASSFLGTGGGTEAFF. For the CDR3, the DNA is TGTGCCAGCAGCTTCCTAGGGACAGGGGGCGGGACTGAAGCTTTCTTT.

In this sample, this clonotype turned up many times. V and J are TRBV11-2 and TRBJ2-2; 8 bases agree with TRBD2. Trimming removed 7 bases from V and 6 bases from J; junction bases left unmatched: 10. CDR3 length: 15 amino acids. Germline V gives CDR1 SGHAT, CDR2 FQNNGV. The CDR3 loop reads CASTIPGLGAGELFF. CDR3 nucleotide sequence: TGTGCCAGCACCATCCCGGGACTAGGTGCCGGGGAGCTGTTTTTT.